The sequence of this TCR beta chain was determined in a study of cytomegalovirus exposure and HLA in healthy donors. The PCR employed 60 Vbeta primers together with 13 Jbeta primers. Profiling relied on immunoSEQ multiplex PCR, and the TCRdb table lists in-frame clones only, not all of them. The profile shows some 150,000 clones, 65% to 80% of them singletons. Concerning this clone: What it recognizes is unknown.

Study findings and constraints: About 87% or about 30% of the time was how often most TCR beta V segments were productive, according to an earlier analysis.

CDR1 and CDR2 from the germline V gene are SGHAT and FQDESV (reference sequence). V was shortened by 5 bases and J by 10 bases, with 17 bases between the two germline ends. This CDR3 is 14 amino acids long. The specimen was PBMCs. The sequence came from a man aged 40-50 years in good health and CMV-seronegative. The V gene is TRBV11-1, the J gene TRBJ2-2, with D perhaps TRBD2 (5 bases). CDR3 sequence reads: CASSPLAELAELFF. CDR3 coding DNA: TGTGCCAGCAGCCCTCTAGCTGAGTTGGCGGAGCTGTTTTTT.